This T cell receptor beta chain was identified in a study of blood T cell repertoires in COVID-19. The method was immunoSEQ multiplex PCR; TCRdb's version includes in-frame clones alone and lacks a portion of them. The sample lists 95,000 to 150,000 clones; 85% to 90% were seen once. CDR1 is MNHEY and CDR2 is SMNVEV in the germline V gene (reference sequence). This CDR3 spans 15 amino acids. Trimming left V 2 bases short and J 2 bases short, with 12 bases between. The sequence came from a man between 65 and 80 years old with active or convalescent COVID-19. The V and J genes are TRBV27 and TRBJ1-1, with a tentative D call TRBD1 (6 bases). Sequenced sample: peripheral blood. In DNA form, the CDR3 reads TGTGCCAGCAGTTTACCTGGACAGTTAAACACTGAAGCTTTCTTT. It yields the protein CASSLPGQLNTEAFF.